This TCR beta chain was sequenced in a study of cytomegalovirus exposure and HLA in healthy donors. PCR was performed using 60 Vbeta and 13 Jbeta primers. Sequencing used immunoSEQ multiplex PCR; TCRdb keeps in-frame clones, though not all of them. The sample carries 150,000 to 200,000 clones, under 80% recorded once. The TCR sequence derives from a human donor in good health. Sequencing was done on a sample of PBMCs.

Written as DNA, the CDR3 is TGTGCCAGCAGCCCCCCCGTGACAGGAGCCTACGAGCAGTACTTC. It specifies CASSPPVTGAYEQYF. V and J are TRBV7-9 and TRBJ2-7; D possibly corresponds to TRBD1 (6 bases). The length of the CDR3 is 15 residues. V was shortened by 5 bases and J by 2 bases, with 16 bases between the two germline ends. Germline CDR1 and CDR2: SEHNR and FQNEAQ (reference sequence). Based on the CDR3 plus reference TRBV7-9 and TRBJ2-7, the full variable domain is DTGVSQNPRHKITKRGQNVTFRCDPISEHNRLYWYRQTLGQGPEFLTYFQNEAQLEKSRLLSDRFSAERPKGSFSTLEIQRTEQGDSAMYLCASSPPVTGAYEQYFGPGTRLTVT.